These T cell receptor beta chains were read from a single sample in a study of control samples from healthy donors and cancer patients. Method: immunoSEQ multiplex PCR; TCRdb's copy keeps in-frame clones and lacks some. The sample carries 130,000 or so clones, roughly 90% recorded once. The specimen sequenced was blood. The receptors stem from a man aged 50 to 60 in good health. Each CDR3 is given with its conserved first and last residue. Each record gives: D gene, clone size, J gene, V gene, CDR3 DNA, CDR3 protein. A D gene is named only where the DNA matches it firmly. A clone size is listed for some rows: how often the clone was seen (once, few, many), or a class if it is expanded.

. . TRBJ2-7 TRBV30 TGTGCCTGGAGTGACTTTTACGAGCAGTACTTC CAWSDFYEQYF
. . TRBJ1-2 TRBV28 TGTGCCAGCAGTTTTTATAGGGGGAATGGCTACACCTTC CASSFYRGNGYTF
TRBD1 . TRBJ2-2 TRBV3-1/TRBV3-2 TGTGCCAGCAGCCTCCCCGACAGGGCTACCGGGGAGCTGTTTTTT CASSLPDRATGELFF
. . TRBJ2-7 TRBV2 TGTGCCAGCAGACGGACGGAAGCCTCCTACGAGCAGTACTTC CASRRTEASYEQYF
TRBD1 . TRBJ2-7 TRBV3-1/TRBV3-2 TGTGCCAGCAGCCTCGGGACAGTCGAGCAGTACTTC CASSLGTVEQYF
TRBD2 . TRBJ2-1 TRBV6-5 TGTGCCAGCAGTTACTCCGCTAGCGGGGGGGTAGGTGAGCAGTTCTTC CASSYSASGGVGEQFF
. . TRBJ1-1 TRBV6-1 TGTGCCAGCAGTGAAGTCAGGTTTAGACTGAACACTGAAGCTTTCTTT CASSEVRFRLNTEAFF
. . TRBJ2-2 TRBV4-1 TGCGCCAGCAGCCAAGACAGAGGGACCGGGGAGCTGTTTTTT CASSQDRGTGELFF
TRBD1 . TRBJ2-4 TRBV5-4 TGTGCCAGCAGCTTGGGATACAGGGGGCGGGTAGCCAAAAACATTCAGTACTTC CASSLGYRGRVAKNIQYF
. . TRBJ2-3 TRBV3-1/TRBV3-2 TGTGCCAGCAGCCGCCAGGAGAGCACAGATACGCAGTATTTT CASSRQESTDTQYF
TRBD1 . TRBJ2-1 TRBV9 TGTGCCAGCAGCGTAGTCCAGGGGGCCTACAATGAGCAGTTCTTC CASSVVQGAYNEQFF
. . TRBJ2-7 TRBV30 TGTGCCTGGAGTGTACTACAGAGCTACGAGCAGTACTTC CAWSVLQSYEQYF
. . TRBJ2-2 TRBV7-8 TGTGCCAGCAGCCCCGGCGGGGAGCTGTTTTTT CASSPGGELFF
TRBD1 . TRBJ1-2 TRBV28 TGTGCCAGCAGTCTACCTGGGACAGGCCAAAACTATGGCTACACCTTC CASSLPGTGQNYGYTF
TRBD1 . TRBJ1-1 TRBV6-5 TGTGCCAGCAGTAAGGACAGGGGGCTGACTGAAGCTTTCTTT CASSKDRGLTEAFF
. . TRBJ2-1 TRBV18 TGTGCCAGCTCACCGGGCGTGTCGGGATCCTACAATGAGCAGTTCTTC CASSPGVSGSYNEQFF
TRBD2 once TRBJ2-5 TRBV27 TGTGCCAGCAGCCGGGGGGGCCAAGAGACCCAGTACTTC CASSRGGQETQYF
TRBD1 . TRBJ1-4 TRBV29-1 TGCAGCGTCCGCCCGCGCACAGGGGGCGCCTTTGAAAAACTGTTTTTT CSVRPRTGGAFEKLFF
TRBD2 . TRBJ2-2 TRBV28 TGTGCCAGCAGTTTCCCACCGGCGGGGGGTCCGAACACCGGGGAGCTGTTTTTT CASSFPPAGGPNTGELFF
. . TRBJ2-3 TRBV9 TGTGCCAGCAGCCCCCGGACTAGGGGGGCAGATACGCAGTATTTT CASSPRTRGADTQYF
. . TRBJ2-1 TRBV7-3 TGTGCCAGCAGTAGGGGGGCAAGCTACAATGAGCAGTTCTTC CASSRGASYNEQFF
. . TRBJ2-7 TRBV11-2 TGTGCCAGCGGGGGAGACAACTACGAGCAGTACTTC CASGGDNYEQYF
. . TRBJ1-1 TRBV13 TGTGCCAGCAGCTTAGGCACGAGGGTGCGCACTGAAGCTTTCTTT CASSLGTRVRTEAFF
. . TRBJ2-7 TRBV6-1 TGTGCCAGCAGTGAAGATTGGGGGTTGTCAGGGCGCTACGAGCAGTACTTC CASSEDWGLSGRYEQYF
. . TRBJ1-1 TRBV27 TGTGCCAGCAGCTCGTGGGGCACTGAAGCTTTCTTT CASSSWGTEAFF
. . TRBJ1-1 TRBV7-6 TGTGCCAGCAGCGAGACGGTGGGAACTGAAGCTTTCTTT CASSETVGTEAFF
. . TRBJ1-6 TRBV9 TGTGCCAGCAGCCCGACCATTGGTTCACCCCTCCACTTT CASSPTIGSPLHF
TRBD2 once TRBJ2-3 TRBV28 TGTGCCAGCAGTTTTCTTTCTGGTAGCGGGGATACGCAGTATTTT CASSFLSGSGDTQYF
. . TRBJ1-2 TRBV19 TGTGCCAGTAGTATAGAGGCAGGCGGCATTTACTATGGCTACACCTTC CASSIEAGGIYYGYTF
TRBD1 . TRBJ2-1 TRBV5-4 TGTGCCAGCAGCTCCCGGACAGGGTACTACAATGAGCAGTTCTTC CASSSRTGYYNEQFF
. . TRBJ2-2 TRBV11-2 TGTGCCAGCAGCCCTGGGACCTACGGGACCGGGGAGCTGTTTTTT CASSPGTYGTGELFF
. . TRBJ2-5 TRBV10-3 TGTGCCATCAGTGCCCAAGAACGGGAGACCCAGTACTTC CAISAQERETQYF
TRBD1 . TRBJ1-2 TRBV6-5 TGTGCCAGCAGGGGGACAGATTACTATGGCTACACCTTC CASRGTDYYGYTF
. . TRBJ2-2 TRBV5-8 TGTGCCAGCAGCTTGGCCGCTAGGACCGGGGAGCTGTTTTTT CASSLAARTGELFF
. . TRBJ1-4 TRBV21-1 TGTGCCAGCAGCAAAGTGGGGGACAGAAGAACTAATGAAAAACTGTTTTTT CASSKVGDRRTNEKLFF
TRBD1 . TRBJ1-5 TRBV28 TGTGCCAGCAGTTTAGCCCCGGGACAGGGGAATCAGCCCCAGCATTTT CASSLAPGQGNQPQHF
. . TRBJ1-5 TRBV18 TGTGCCAGCTCACGAGAGGGTCTCGGCGGCCAGCCCCAGCATTTT CASSREGLGGQPQHF
. . TRBJ1-5 TRBV28 TGTGCCAGCAGGCTAGGGGAAAACAATCAGCCCCAGCATTTT CASRLGENNQPQHF
TRBD1 . TRBJ2-7 TRBV6-6 TGTGCCAGCAGACGAGTTAGCTACGCGGGACAGGGTCGCGAGCAGTACTTC CASRRVSYAGQGREQYF
TRBD1 . TRBJ1-2 TRBV30 TGTGCCTGGAGTAGAAACCAGGGGACAGGGGAGTATGGCTACACCTTC CAWSRNQGTGEYGYTF
. . TRBJ2-3 TRBV4-2 TGTGCCAGCAGCCCACTTTGGACGGAGGGTGACGATACGCAGTATTTT CASSPLWTEGDDTQYF
. . TRBJ1-1 TRBV7-9 TGTGCCAGCAGCTCGCCCCGTCGAGGGCGCCGGTCGTCTGAAGCTTTCTTT CASSSPRRGRRSSEAFF
. . TRBJ2-2 TRBV9 TGTGCCAGCAGCGGAGACAGCGGGGAGCTGTTTTTT CASSGDSGELFF
. . TRBJ1-2 TRBV6-5 TGTGCCAGCAGTCAGGGGTTCTATGGCTACACCTTC CASSQGFYGYTF
. . TRBJ2-7 TRBV27 TGTGCCAGCAGTTTGACAGGTCCCTCCTACGAGCAGTACTTC CASSLTGPSYEQYF
TRBD1 . TRBJ2-5 TRBV18 TGTGCCAGCTCACCACCGCTCGCACAGGGGCCCCAAGAGACCCAGTACTTC CASSPPLAQGPQETQYF
. . TRBJ1-1 TRBV2 TGTGCCAGCAAGGGGGGCGTAAGTATCCGTGAAGCTTTCTTT CASKGGVSIREAFF
. . TRBJ1-5 TRBV21-1 TGTGCCAGCAGCAAAGGCACGGGGTGGAACAATCAGCCCCAGCATTTT CASSKGTGWNNQPQHF
. . TRBJ2-1 TRBV6-1 TGTGCCAGCAGTGAAAGCAGGGACTCCCGCAATGAGCAGTTCTTC CASSESRDSRNEQFF
TRBD2 . TRBJ2-5 TRBV11-3 TGTGCCAGCAGCCCAGGGACTAGCGGGGGGCAAGAGACCCAGTACTTC CASSPGTSGGQETQYF
TRBD1 . TRBJ2-7 TRBV9 TGTGCCAGCAGCGTAGCGGGACAGGGAAGCGAGCAGTACTTC CASSVAGQGSEQYF
. . TRBJ1-6 TRBV5-1 TGCGCCAGCAGAGTTGGAAATTCACCCCTCCACTTT CASRVGNSPLHF
. . TRBJ2-7 TRBV6-5 TGTGCCAGCAGTTCACAGGGCTACGAGCAGTACTTC CASSSQGYEQYF
. . TRBJ2-5 TRBV6-6 TGTGCCAGCAGTTATGGAGGACAAGAGACCCAGTACTTC CASSYGGQETQYF
TRBD2 . TRBJ2-3 TRBV19 TGTGCCAGTAGTTCCAGGTTGGGGGGGAGGACAGATACGCAGTATTTT CASSSRLGGRTDTQYF
. . TRBJ2-5 TRBV30 TGTGCCTCGAACCGGCGGGGATGGGAGACCCAGTACTTC CASNRRGWETQYF
TRBD1 . TRBJ2-5 TRBV18 TGTGCCAGCTCACCACCGACAGGGGGAGGAGAGACCCAGTACTTC CASSPPTGGGETQYF
TRBD2 . TRBJ2-3 TRBV7-3 TGTGCCAGCAGCTCAGCGGGGGCCACAGATACGCAGTATTTT CASSSAGATDTQYF
. . TRBJ1-6 TRBV6-5 TGTGCCAGCAGGTACGAACTGGTCGACTCACCCCTCCACTTT CASRYELVDSPLHF
TRBD2 once TRBJ2-1 TRBV3-1/TRBV3-2 TGTGCCAGCAGCCACTTAGCGGGGGGCTCCTACAATGAGCAGTTCTTC CASSHLAGGSYNEQFF